Sequencing of this T cell receptor beta chain was carried out in a study of shared clonotypes between healthy human individuals. Donors included only healthy HIV-negative adults lacking recent acute infections or vaccinations. CDR1 and CDR2 (germline): SGHNT, YYREEE (reference sequence). The CDR3 sequence is 14 residues long. Trimming cost V 3 bases and J 1 base, with 10 bases left between them. The assay was immunoSEQ multiplex PCR, and TCRdb's table has in-frame clones only and misses some. Of approximately 500,000 clones in the sample, about 85% were seen once. The specimen was PBMCs. This chain connects TRBV5-4 to TRBJ1-1, with a tentative D call TRBD1 (6 bases). This receptor was identified in a middle-aged woman in good health. Some clones in this sample may be carry-over from other donors' samples. This CDR3 is CASSSGHQNTEAFF. DNA for the CDR3: TGTGCCAGCAGCTCGGGACACCAGAACACTGAAGCTTTCTTT. Based on the CDR3 plus reference TRBV5-4 and TRBJ1-1, the full variable domain is ETGVTQSPTHLIKTRGQQVTLRCSSQSGHNTVSWYQQALGQGPQFIFQYYREEENGRGNFPPRFSGLQFPNYSSELNVNALELDDSALYLCASSSGHQNTEAFFGQGTRLTVV.